Here is one T cell receptor (beta chain) with its context. Its antigen is undetermined. Trimming took 6 bases from V and 4 from J, leaving 16 bases between them. The germline CDR1 and CDR2 sequences are MNHEY and SMNVEV (reference sequence). The CDR3 is 14 residues long. These data belong to a study of cytomegalovirus exposure and HLA in healthy donors. The PCR had 60 Vbeta and 13 Jbeta primers. Using immunoSEQ multiplex PCR, the repertoire was profiled, and TCRdb retains in-frame clones only, with some absent. This table holds about 61,000 clones, around 72% found once. Study-wide points: Further analysis was carried out later, and it showed several of the most significant clusters appearing linked to common viral pathogens. Some TCR beta chains (more than 150 of them) were listed as cytomegalovirus-associated.

The TCR sequence derives from a man in his fifties in good health and CMV-seropositive. The sample taken for sequencing was PBMCs. The genes are TRBV27 and TRBJ2-7; tentatively, D is TRBD2 (5 bases). This chain's CDR3 is CASSRTRGGYEQYF. The DNA for the CDR3 is TGTGCCAGCAGCAGGACCAGAGGCGGGTACGAGCAGTACTTC.